Detailed here is one T cell receptor beta chain. Only in-frame clones appear in the TCRdb table, and some are missing; sequencing was by immunoSEQ multiplex PCR. Of tens of thousands of clones listed, roughly nine tenths are singletons. These data are taken from a study of PD-L1 blockade in urothelial cancer. Overall study context: Intravenous atezolizumab, 1,200 mg every 3 weeks, was begun by patients around 2014. Blood analysis took place 3 weeks (second dose) and 6 weeks after treatment start. Across blood samples, T cells had a median count of 141,255.

V lost 3 bases and J 3 bases, leaving 12 bases between the germline ends. Germline V lookup: CDR1 MGHRA, CDR2 YSYEKL. CDR3 size: 14 residues. Time point given: pretreatment peripheral blood. Urothelial carcinoma affected the patients, and it was locally advanced or metastatic. This chain connects TRBV4-1 to TRBJ2-7; D may be TRBD2 (5 bases). Here the sequenced sample was PBMCs, taken around atezolizumab (anti-PD-L1) treatment. This clonotype originated in a woman aged 60-70 years with urothelial cancer. The CDR3 here is CASSQSAADYEQYF. In DNA, the CDR3 is TGCGCCAGCAGCCAGTCAGCGGCCGACTACGAGCAGTACTTC.